The following is a T cell receptor beta chain sequence with its context. Its antigen is as yet unknown. This sample is drawn from a study of T cell responses to AZD1222 COVID-19 vaccine. Study as a whole: Second doses were pooled across both intervals (about 4 or about 12 weeks). Study findings and constraints: In all cases, repertoires were sampled only after the peak T cell response.

The CDR3 consists of 15 residues. V shed 5 bases, J shed 0 bases, and the junction held 3 bases outside the gene matches. Per germline, CDR1 MNHEY and CDR2 SVGAGI. The method was immunoSEQ multiplex PCR; TCRdb's version includes in-frame clones alone and lacks a portion of them. The data contain under 200,000 clones, just over 90% of them singletons. This TCR derives from an adult in good health. This material consisted of peripheral blood, taken on day 0 of AZD1222 vaccination. The chain couples TRBV6-5 to TRBJ1-2, with 10 bases lining up with TRBD1. CDR3 coding DNA: TGTGCCAGCAGTAAGGACAGGGGGGCTAACTATGGCTACACCTTC. Protein: CASSKDRGANYGYTF.